This is a list of T cell receptor beta chains from one sample in a study of blood T cell repertoires in COVID-19. The method was immunoSEQ multiplex PCR; TCRdb's version includes in-frame clones alone and lacks a portion of them. The data hold around 55,000 clones, with 75% to 85% observed a single time. Sequenced input: peripheral blood. Every receptor here comes from a human donor in a cohort sampled during active COVID-19. Each CDR3 is given with its conserved first and last residue. D genes are given only for firm matches. A row's size may be missing; if present it is once, few, many or a size class.

V gene	clone size	D gene	J gene	CDR3 DNA	CDR3 protein
TRBV28	-	-	TRBJ2-7	TGTGCCAGCAGTCCGGACATCTACGAGCAGTACTTC	CASSPDIYEQYF
TRBV29-1	-	-	TRBJ2-7	TGCAGCGTTGATGAGGCCAACTCCTACGAGCAGTACTTC	CSVDEANSYEQYF
TRBV19	-	TRBD2	TRBJ2-6	TGTGCCAGCCGGACTAGCGGGTTCTCTGGGGCCAACGTCCTGACTTTC	CASRTSGFSGANVLTF
TRBV2	once	-	TRBJ2-7	TGTGCCAGCAGTGAAGGGGGCGTCTACGAGCAGTACTTC	CASSEGGVYEQYF
TRBV6-2/TRBV6-3	-	-	TRBJ2-7	TGTGCCAGCACCCCAAGACTATCGGGGACCTACGAGCAGTACTTC	CASTPRLSGTYEQYF
TRBV11-2	-	-	TRBJ2-5	TGTGCCAGCAGCTTCGCAGGGATAAAGACCCAGTACTTC	CASSFAGIKTQYF
TRBV10-3	-	TRBD1	TRBJ2-5	TGTGCCATCAGTGAGTCGGGGAGGACAGGGGGCTTCCAAGAGACCCAGTACTTC	CAISESGRTGGFQETQYF
TRBV15	few	-	TRBJ2-3	TGTGCCACCAGCAGAGTAGAGTTCTCTTCTGCAGATACGCAGTATTTT	CATSRVEFSSADTQYF
TRBV11-1	-	-	TRBJ1-4	TGTGCCAGCAGCTCAGGACCCTCCGGGGTAAAACTGTTTTTT	CASSSGPSGVKLFF
TRBV5-1	-	-	TRBJ1-3	TGCGCCAGCGCCTTGGAGGGAGCCTCTGGAAACACCATATATTTT	CASALEGASGNTIYF
TRBV10-2	-	TRBD1	TRBJ1-5	TGCGCCAGCAGTGATGACAGGGATGGCAATCAGCCCCAGCATTTT	CASSDDRDGNQPQHF